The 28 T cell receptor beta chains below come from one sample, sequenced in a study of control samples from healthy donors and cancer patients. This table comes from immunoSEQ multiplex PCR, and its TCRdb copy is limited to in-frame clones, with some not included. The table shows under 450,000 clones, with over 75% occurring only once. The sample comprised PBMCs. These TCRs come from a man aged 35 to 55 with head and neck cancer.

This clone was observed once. Written as DNA, the CDR3 is TGTGCCAGCAGCCCCGAAACGGGGGAGCTGTTTTTT. Its translation: CASSPETGELFF. The rearrangement links TRBV12-3 or TRBV12-4 to TRBJ2-2; D unresolved. Trimming took off 6 bases at V and 8 bases at J, with 10 bases between the two ends. This CDR3 has 12 residues.

CDR3 sequence: CTSEVNTEAFF. As DNA, the CDR3 is TGCACCTCTGAGGTGAACACTGAAGCTTTCTTT. V usage is TRBV29-1 and J usage is TRBJ1-1; no clear D. This CDR3 contains 11 residues. Per germline, CDR1 SQVTM and CDR2 ANQGSEA.

The CDR3 spells CASSLAPGQGVDEQFF. CDR3 nucleotide sequence: TGTGCCAGCTCTCTTGCCCCGGGACAGGGTGTTGATGAGCAGTTCTTC. The V and J genes are TRBV7-9 and TRBJ2-1, with TRBD1 matching 9 bases. V shed 8 bases, J shed 8 bases, and the junction held 16 bases outside the gene matches. This CDR3 contains 16 residues. Germline-derived CDR1 and CDR2 are SEHNR and FQNEAQ (reference sequence).

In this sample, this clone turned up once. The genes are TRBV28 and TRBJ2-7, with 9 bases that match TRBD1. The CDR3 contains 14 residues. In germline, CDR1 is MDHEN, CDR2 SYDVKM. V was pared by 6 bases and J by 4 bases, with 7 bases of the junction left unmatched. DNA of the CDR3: TGTGCCAGCAGGTCCGGACAGGGGACGTACGAGCAGTACTTC. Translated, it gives CASRSGQGTYEQYF.

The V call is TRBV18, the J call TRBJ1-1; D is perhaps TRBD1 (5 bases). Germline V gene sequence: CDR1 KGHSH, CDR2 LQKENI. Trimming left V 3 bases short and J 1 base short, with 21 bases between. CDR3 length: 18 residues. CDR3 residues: CASSPGTLRSGRNTEAFF. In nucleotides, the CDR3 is TGTGCCAGCTCACCGGGTACTCTCCGATCAGGGAGGAACACTGAAGCTTTCTTT.

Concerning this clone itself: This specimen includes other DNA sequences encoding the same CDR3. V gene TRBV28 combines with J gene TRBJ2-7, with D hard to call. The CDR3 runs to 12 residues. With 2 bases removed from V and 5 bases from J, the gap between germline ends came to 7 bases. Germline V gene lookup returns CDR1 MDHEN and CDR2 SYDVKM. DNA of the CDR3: TGTGCCAGCAGTTTACTCCGGGACGAGCAGTACTTC. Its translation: CASSLLRDEQYF.

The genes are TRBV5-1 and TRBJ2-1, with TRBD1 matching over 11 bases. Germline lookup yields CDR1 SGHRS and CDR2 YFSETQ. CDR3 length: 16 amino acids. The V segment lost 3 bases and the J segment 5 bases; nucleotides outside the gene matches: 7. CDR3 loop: CASSWTGGNPNNEQFF. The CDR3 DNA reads TGCGCCAGCAGCTGGACAGGGGGCAATCCAAACAATGAGCAGTTCTTC.

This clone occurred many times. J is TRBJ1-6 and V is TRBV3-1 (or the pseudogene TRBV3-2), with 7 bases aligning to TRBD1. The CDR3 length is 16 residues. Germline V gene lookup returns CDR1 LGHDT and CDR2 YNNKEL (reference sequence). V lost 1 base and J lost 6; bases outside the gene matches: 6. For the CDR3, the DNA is TGTGCCAGCAGCCAAGCTGGGGGACAGATTAATTCACCCCTCCACTTT. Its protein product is CASSQAGGQINSPLHF.

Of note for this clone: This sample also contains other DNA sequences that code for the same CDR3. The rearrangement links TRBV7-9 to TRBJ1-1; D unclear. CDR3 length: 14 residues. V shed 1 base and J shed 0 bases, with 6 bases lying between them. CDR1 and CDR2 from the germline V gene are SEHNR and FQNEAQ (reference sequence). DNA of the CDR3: TGTGCCAGCAGCTTAGGAGGGCTGAACACTGAAGCTTTCTTT. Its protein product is CASSLGGLNTEAFF.

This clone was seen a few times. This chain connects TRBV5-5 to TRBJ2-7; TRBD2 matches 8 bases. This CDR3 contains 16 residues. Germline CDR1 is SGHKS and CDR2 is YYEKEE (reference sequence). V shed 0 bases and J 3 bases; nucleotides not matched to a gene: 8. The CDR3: CASSLVLAAINYEQYF. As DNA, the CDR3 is TGTGCCAGCAGCTTGGTACTAGCGGCGATTAACTACGAGCAGTACTTC.

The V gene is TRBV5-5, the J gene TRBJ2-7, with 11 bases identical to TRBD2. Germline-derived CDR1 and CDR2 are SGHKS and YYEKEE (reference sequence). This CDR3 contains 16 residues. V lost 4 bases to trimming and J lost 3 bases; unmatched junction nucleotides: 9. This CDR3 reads CASSAQTSGTLYEQYF. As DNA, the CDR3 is TGTGCCAGCAGCGCCCAGACTAGCGGGACTCTCTACGAGCAGTACTTC.

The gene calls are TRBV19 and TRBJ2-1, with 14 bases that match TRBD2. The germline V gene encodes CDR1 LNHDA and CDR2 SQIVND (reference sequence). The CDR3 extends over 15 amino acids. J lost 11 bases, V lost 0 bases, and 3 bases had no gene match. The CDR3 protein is CASSIEGLAGGKQFF. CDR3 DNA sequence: TGTGCCAGTAGTATAGAAGGACTAGCGGGGGGCAAGCAGTTCTTC. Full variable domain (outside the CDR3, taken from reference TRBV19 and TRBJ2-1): DGGITQSPKYLFRKEGQNVTLSCEQNLNHDAMYWYRQDPGQGLRLIYYSQIVNDFQKGDIAEGYSVSREKKESFPLTVTSAQKNPTAFYLCASSIEGLAGGKQFFGPGTRLTVL.

CDR3 sequence (DNA): TGTGCCAGCAGCGTCGGCGGGGGGGACACCGGGGAGCTGTTTTTT. Translation gives CASSVGGGDTGELFF. This chain uses TRBV9 with TRBJ2-2; 9 nucleotides agree with TRBD2. Germline values: CDR1 SGDLS, CDR2 YYNGEE. Trimming at V came to 2 bases and at J to 3 bases, leaving 2 bases not matched to a gene. There are 15 residues in the CDR3.

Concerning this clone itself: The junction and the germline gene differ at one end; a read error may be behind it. CDR3 sequence reads: CVSSYSGAPKNIQYF. The DNA of the CDR3 is TGTGTCAGCAGTTACTCGGGGGCGCCCAAAAACATTCAGTACTTC. The chain joins TRBV6-8 to TRBJ2-4; D tentatively fits TRBD1 or TRBD2 (6 bases each). The CDR3 covers 15 residues. The germline V gene encodes CDR1 MNHGY and CDR2 SAAAGT.

CDR3: CASRPGGIPYEQYF. The CDR3 DNA reads as TGCGCCAGCCGCCCGGGAGGGATACCCTACGAGCAGTACTTC. The chain uses TRBV5-1 and TRBJ2-7, with TRBD2 matching over 8 bases. The CDR3 extends over 14 amino acids. CDR1 and CDR2 from the germline V gene are SGHRS and YFSETQ. With 7 bases clipped from V and 2 bases from J, the junction kept 8 bases outside the gene matches.

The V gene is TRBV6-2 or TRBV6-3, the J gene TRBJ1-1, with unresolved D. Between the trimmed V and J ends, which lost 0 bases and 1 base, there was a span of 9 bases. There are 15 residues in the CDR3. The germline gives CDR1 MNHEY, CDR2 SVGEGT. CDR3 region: CASSYSGRPNTEAFF. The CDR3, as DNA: TGTGCCAGCAGTTACTCGGGCAGACCGAACACTGAAGCTTTCTTT.

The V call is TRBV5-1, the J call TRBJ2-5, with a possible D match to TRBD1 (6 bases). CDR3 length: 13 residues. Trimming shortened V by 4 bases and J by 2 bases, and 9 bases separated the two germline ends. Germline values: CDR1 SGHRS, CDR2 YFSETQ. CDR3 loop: CASSGGTQETQYF. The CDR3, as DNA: TGCGCCAGCAGCGGTGGGACACAAGAGACCCAGTACTTC.

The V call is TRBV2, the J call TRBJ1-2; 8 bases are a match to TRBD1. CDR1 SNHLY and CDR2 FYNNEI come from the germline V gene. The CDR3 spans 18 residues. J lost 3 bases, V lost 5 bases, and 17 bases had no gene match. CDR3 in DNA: TGTGCCAGCAGTCATGGACAGGGCTGGGTATCCAAGGACTATGGCTACACCTTC. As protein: CASSHGQGWVSKDYGYTF.

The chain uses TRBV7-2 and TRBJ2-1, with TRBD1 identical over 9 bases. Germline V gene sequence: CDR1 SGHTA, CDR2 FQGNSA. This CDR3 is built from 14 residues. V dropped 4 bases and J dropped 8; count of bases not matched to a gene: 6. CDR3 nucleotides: TGTGCCAGCAGCTCGGGACAGGGTGGCCATGAGCAGTTCTTC. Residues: CASSSGQGGHEQFF.

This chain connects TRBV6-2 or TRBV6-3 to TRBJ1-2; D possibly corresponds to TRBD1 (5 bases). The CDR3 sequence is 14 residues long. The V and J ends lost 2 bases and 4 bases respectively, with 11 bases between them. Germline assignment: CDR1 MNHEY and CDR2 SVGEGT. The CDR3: CASSYPDGAYGYTF. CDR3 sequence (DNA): TGTGCCAGCAGTTACCCCGATGGGGCCTATGGCTACACCTTC.

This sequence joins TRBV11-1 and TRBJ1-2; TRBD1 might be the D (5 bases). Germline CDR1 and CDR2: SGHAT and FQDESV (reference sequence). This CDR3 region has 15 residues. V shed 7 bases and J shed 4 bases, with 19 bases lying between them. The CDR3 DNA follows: TGTGCCAGCACCACCAACCCGGGGGTCGGCTATGGCTACACCTTC. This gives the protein CASTTNPGVGYGYTF.

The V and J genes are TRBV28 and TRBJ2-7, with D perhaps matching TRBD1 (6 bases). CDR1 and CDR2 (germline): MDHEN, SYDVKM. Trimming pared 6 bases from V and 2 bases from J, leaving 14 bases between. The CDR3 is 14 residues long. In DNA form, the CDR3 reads TGTGCCAGCAGGGAACAGGGTATCCCCTACGAGCAGTACTTC. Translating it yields CASREQGIPYEQYF. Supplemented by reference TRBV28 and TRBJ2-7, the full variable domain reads DVKVTQSSRYLVKRTGEKVFLECVQDMDHENMFWYRQDPGLGLRLIYFSYDVKMKEKGDIPEGYSVSREKKERFSLILESASTNQTSMYLCASREQGIPYEQYFGPGTRLTVT.

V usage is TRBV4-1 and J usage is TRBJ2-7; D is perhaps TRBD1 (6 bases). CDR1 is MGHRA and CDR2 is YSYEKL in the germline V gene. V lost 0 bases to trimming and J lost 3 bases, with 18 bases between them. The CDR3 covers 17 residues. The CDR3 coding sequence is TGCGCCAGCAGCCAAGACACCCCGGGACACGAGATCTACGAGCAGTACTTC. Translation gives CASSQDTPGHEIYEQYF.

In DNA, the CDR3 is TGTGCCACGGGGGGTATCTACGAGCAGTACTTC. Its protein is CATGGIYEQYF. The V call is TRBV28, the J call TRBJ2-7, with 7 bases lining up with TRBD2. The CDR3 is 11 residues long. V was clipped by 10 bases and J by 3 bases; unmatched bases: 3. Per germline, CDR1 MDHEN and CDR2 SYDVKM.

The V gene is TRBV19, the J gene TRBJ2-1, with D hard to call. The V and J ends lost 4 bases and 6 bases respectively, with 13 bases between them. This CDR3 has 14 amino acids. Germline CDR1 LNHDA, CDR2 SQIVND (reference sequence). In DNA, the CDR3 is TGTGCCAGTAGTAGTCGAAGGACCTCCAATGAGCAGTTCTTC. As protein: CASSSRRTSNEQFF.

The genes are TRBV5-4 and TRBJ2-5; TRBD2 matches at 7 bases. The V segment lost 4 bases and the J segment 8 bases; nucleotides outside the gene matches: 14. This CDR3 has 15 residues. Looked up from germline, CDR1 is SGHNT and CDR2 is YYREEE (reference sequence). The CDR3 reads CASSVVGGRGETQYF. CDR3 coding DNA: TGTGCCAGCAGCGTCGTGGGAGGGCGGGGAGAAACCCAGTACTTC.

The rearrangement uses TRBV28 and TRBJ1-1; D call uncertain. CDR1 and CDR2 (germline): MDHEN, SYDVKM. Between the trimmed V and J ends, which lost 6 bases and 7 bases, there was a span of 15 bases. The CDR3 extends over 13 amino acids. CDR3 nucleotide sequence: TGTGCCAGCAGCTTGGGTCGTGCCGGTGAAGCTTTCTTT. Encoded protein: CASSLGRAGEAFF. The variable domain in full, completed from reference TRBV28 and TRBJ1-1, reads DVKVTQSSRYLVKRTGEKVFLECVQDMDHENMFWYRQDPGLGLRLIYFSYDVKMKEKGDIPEGYSVSREKKERFSLILESASTNQTSMYLCASSLGRAGEAFFGQGTRLTVV.

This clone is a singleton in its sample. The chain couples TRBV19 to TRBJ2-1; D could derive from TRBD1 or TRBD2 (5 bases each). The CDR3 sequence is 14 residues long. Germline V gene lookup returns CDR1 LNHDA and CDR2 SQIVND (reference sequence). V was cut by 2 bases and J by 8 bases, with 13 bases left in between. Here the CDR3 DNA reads TGTGCCAGTAGTATATACGAGGGGATCGATGAGCAGTTCTTC. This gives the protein CASSIYEGIDEQFF.